This TCR beta chain was documented in a study of early T cells in non-severe SARS-CoV-2 infection. The wider study: Alpha and beta chains were unpaired, from unsorted whole-blood bulk RNA.

About this clonotype: Antigen specificity is unknown.

The CDR3 is 13 amino acids. Germline V CDR1 and CDR2: SQVTM, ANQGSEA. V was cut by 5 bases and J by 5 bases, with 16 bases left in between. Individually, cDNA molecules had unique molecular identifiers attached to them. TCRdb recomputed calls from the 5' RACE reads with MiXCR, one row per CDR3 protein. The table records over 60,000 distinct CDR3 sequences, 9.5% of them present only once. Points from the study as a whole: VDJdb-based matching was biased toward anti-spike CD8 responses and missed private and CD4 specificities.

The chain links TRBV29-1 to TRBJ2-7, with D tentatively TRBD2 (6 bases). This TCR derives from an adult who was a healthcare worker with PCR-confirmed SARS-CoV-2 infection or an uninfected control (not recorded which). Input material: whole blood. As DNA, the CDR3 is TGCAGCGTTCTCTCAGGACTATCCGACGAGCAGTACTTC. Its translation is CSVLSGLSDEQYF.